Listed here are 22 T cell receptor beta chains from one sample, sequenced in a study of Ad26.COV2.S vaccination and SARS-CoV-2 variants. Clones were sequenced by immunoSEQ multiplex PCR, and TCRdb holds only the in-frame ones, with some missing. The top ten hold about 1.5% of the sample, which has about 680,000 clones, around 92% seen once. Specified treatment: about 20 received Ad26.COV2.S at low or high dose, single or two shots; roughly 5 received placebo; per-sample allocation not given. It was on day 63 after the first vaccine or placebo injection that samples were taken. Sequencing was performed on peripheral blood, taken in a trial of Ad26.COV2.S vaccine versus placebo. All receptors come from a person aged 18-65 years who received the Ad26.COV2.S COVID-19 vaccine or a placebo.

V is TRBV11-1 and J is TRBJ1-5; weak D call: TRBD1 (5 bases). V dropped 1 base and J dropped 4 bases, with 11 bases sitting between them. Germline V gene data show CDR1 as SGHAT and CDR2 as FQDESV (reference sequence). CDR3 length equals 15 residues. CDR3 sequence: CASSLDGRGNQPQHF. The CDR3 DNA sequence: TGTGCCAGCAGCTTAGACGGACGGGGGAATCAGCCCCAGCATTTT.

V is TRBV19 and J is TRBJ2-1; the match to TRBD2 covers 12 bases. Germline V gene data show CDR1 as LNHDA and CDR2 as SQIVND (reference sequence). The CDR3 is 19 amino acids. J gave up 4 bases and V 0 bases, and 10 bases lay outside the gene matches. In DNA, the CDR3 is TGTGCCAGTAGTATAGATCCCGGACTAGCGGGAAATATGTACAATGAGCAGTTCTTC. It codes for CASSIDPGLAGNMYNEQFF.

V is TRBV24-1 and J is TRBJ2-1; 10 nucleotides line up with TRBD2. This CDR3 spans 16 amino acids. The germline V gene encodes CDR1 KGHDR and CDR2 SFDVKD. The V gene end was trimmed by 4 bases and the J gene end by 7 bases; junction bases not matched to a gene: 9. The CDR3 reads CATSDPAGGPRNEQFF. CDR3 sequence (DNA): TGTGCCACCAGTGACCCAGCGGGAGGGCCGAGGAATGAGCAGTTCTTC.

This clone has just a few counts. The gene calls are TRBV24-1 and TRBJ1-5; D gene unclear. The CDR3 length is 14 residues. Germline V gene data show CDR1 as KGHDR and CDR2 as SFDVKD. The V end was cut by 3 bases, the J end by 7 bases, with 12 bases between. The CDR3, as DNA: TGTGCCACCAGTGATACCGGGCCGGAACAGCCCCAGCATTTT. It codes for CATSDTGPEQPQHF.

In nucleotides, the CDR3 is TGTGCCAGCAGCCAAGGGGGAGGGGGACGGAATAATTCACCCCTCCACTTT. It codes for CASSQGGGGRNNSPLHF. This chain connects TRBV7-9 to TRBJ1-6, with D possibly TRBD1 on 6 matching bases. The CDR3 consists of 17 residues. V was shortened by 5 bases and J by 5 bases, with 19 bases between the two germline ends. Germline lookup yields CDR1 SEHNR and CDR2 FQNEAQ (reference sequence).

This chain links TRBV19 with TRBJ2-1; TRBD1 agrees at 11 bases. The trim removed 4 bases at V and 8 bases at J, leaving 7 bases unmatched. Per the germline V gene, CDR1 is LNHDA and CDR2 is SQIVND (reference sequence). There are 15 residues in the CDR3. CDR3: CASSSRDRGFDEQFF. The CDR3 nucleotides read TGTGCCAGTAGTAGCCGGGACAGGGGGTTTGATGAGCAGTTCTTC.

A remark on this clone: Additional DNA sequences in this sample encode the identical CDR3. The chain carries TRBV9 and TRBJ2-3; 9 positions agree with TRBD2. This CDR3 region has 17 residues. From germline, CDR1 is SGDLS and CDR2 YYNGEE. V lost 0 bases and J lost 0; bases outside the gene matches: 5. The CDR3 is CASSVGSSGGSTDTQYF. The CDR3 bases are TGTGCCAGCAGCGTAGGAAGTAGCGGGGGTAGCACAGATACGCAGTATTTT.

The chain employs TRBV6-6 and TRBJ2-7; the match to TRBD1 covers 10 bases. The CDR3 runs 16 residues. Losses at the gene ends were 5 bases for V and 1 base for J; bases not matched to a gene: 8. Germline V gene data show CDR1 as MNHNY and CDR2 as SVGAGI (reference sequence). Here the CDR3 reads CASSPADRGISYEQYF. CDR3 DNA sequence: TGTGCCAGCAGTCCGGCGGACAGGGGGATTTCCTACGAGCAGTACTTC.

V and J are TRBV4-2 and TRBJ2-3; weak D call: TRBD2 (6 bases). With 3 bases removed from V and 5 bases from J, the gap between germline ends came to 18 bases. This CDR3 comprises 16 residues. The germline gives CDR1 LGHNA, CDR2 YNFKEQ. The CDR3 here is CASSHSTGGAKDTQYF. CDR3 bases: TGTGCCAGCAGCCATTCTACAGGAGGGGCGAAAGATACGCAGTATTTT.

The V gene is TRBV29-1, the J gene TRBJ1-1; D gene unclear. Germline CDR1 SQVTM, CDR2 ANQGSEA. The V end lost 4 bases, the J end lost 1 base, and 7 bases lay between the germline ends. The CDR3 is made up of 12 amino acids. CDR3 DNA: TGCAGCGTTGGGCATACGAACACTGAAGCTTTCTTT. This sequence encodes CSVGHTNTEAFF.

This clone was counted many times. The chain links TRBV30 to TRBJ2-7; D remains unclear. The germline V and J ends were trimmed by 4 bases and 3 bases, with 16 bases remaining between them. CDR1 GTSNPN and CDR2 SVGIG come from the germline V gene (reference sequence). This CDR3 comprises 14 residues. The CDR3 DNA follows: TGTGCCTGGACACAGCCACACGGCTTCTACGAGCAGTACTTC. Amino acids: CAWTQPHGFYEQYF.

The V call is TRBV30, the J call TRBJ2-1; tentative D call: TRBD1 (6 bases). The CDR3 covers 13 residues. Deletions cut 0 bases from V and 6 bases from J, with 9 bases between. Germline V gene lookup returns CDR1 GTSNPN and CDR2 SVGIG (reference sequence). The CDR3 coding sequence is TGTGCCTGGAGTGTAGGGGGAACCAATGAGCAGTTCTTC. Protein: CAWSVGGTNEQFF.

The chain links TRBV27 to TRBJ2-7; 13 bases align to TRBD2. The germline V gene encodes CDR1 MNHEY and CDR2 SMNVEV (reference sequence). J lost 7 bases, V lost 5 bases, and 2 bases had no gene match. The CDR3 has 13 residues. This CDR3 reads CASSPGLAGEQYF. The CDR3 DNA follows: TGTGCCAGCAGTCCGGGACTAGCGGGGGAGCAGTACTTC.

This clone was observed a handful of times. Relative to the germline gene, one junction end is altered; a read error may explain this. The rearrangement uses TRBV12-3 or TRBV12-4 and TRBJ1-3; TRBD1 is a possible D gene (6 bases). The CDR3 loop spans 13 amino acids. CDR3 in DNA: TGTGCCAGCAGTTTAGCGCGTCGGGACCCGGGGGCTTTT. Translation: CASSLARRDPGAF.

The chain recombines TRBV30 with TRBJ1-6, with D possibly matching TRBD1 (6 bases). The CDR3 has 12 residues. From germline, CDR1 is GTSNPN and CDR2 SVGIG (reference sequence). Between the trimmed V and J ends, which lost 4 bases and 10 bases, there was a span of 11 bases. The CDR3 loop reads CAWTGAGSPLHF. CDR3 DNA: TGTGCCTGGACAGGGGCAGGGTCACCCCTCCACTTT.

To note about this clone: The sample contains more than one DNA sequence encoding this CDR3. The V and J genes are TRBV7-2 and TRBJ1-1; D gene ambiguous. Germline V lookup: CDR1 SGHTA, CDR2 FQGNSA. V was shortened by 3 bases and J by 1 base, with 6 bases between the two germline ends. CDR3 size: 13 residues. This chain's CDR3 is CASSLRENTEAFF. CDR3 sequence (DNA): TGTGCCAGCAGCTTGAGGGAGAACACTGAAGCTTTCTTT.

This clone was seen a few times. The rearrangement uses TRBV6-5 and TRBJ2-1; no firm D call. V was pared by 2 bases and J by 6 bases, with 11 bases between. The length of the CDR3 is 14 residues. Per the germline V gene, CDR1 is MNHEY and CDR2 is SVGAGI. CDR3 loop: CASSYADDSNEQFF. The CDR3 DNA follows: TGTGCCAGCAGTTACGCGGACGACTCCAATGAGCAGTTCTTC.

The CDR3, as DNA: TGTGCCAGCAGGCGACAGGGGGGGAACACTGAAGCTTTCTTT. Translation gives CASRRQGGNTEAFF. The V and J genes are TRBV6-5 and TRBJ1-1, with 9 bases lining up with TRBD1. Germline values: CDR1 MNHEY, CDR2 SVGAGI. This CDR3 spans 14 amino acids. Trimming took 6 bases from V and 1 from J; bases not matched to a gene: 3.

The genes are TRBV16 and TRBJ2-7; TRBD2 might be the D (5 bases). V was clipped by 5 bases and J by 5 bases, with 13 bases between them. CDR1 and CDR2 (germline): KGHSY, FQNENV. CDR3 length equals 13 residues. The DNA for the CDR3 is TGTGCCAGCAGCACCTCTGGACTCCACGAGCAGTACTTC. Its protein is CASSTSGLHEQYF.

This chain connects TRBV12-3 or TRBV12-4 to TRBJ2-1; D is ambiguous. Trimming left V 1 base short and J 7 bases short, with 8 bases between. The CDR3 loop spans 13 amino acids. The DNA for the CDR3 is TGTGCCAGCAGTTTAGGCGCGCTGAATGAGCAGTTCTTC. This translates into CASSLGALNEQFF.

V usage is TRBV18 and J usage is TRBJ1-1; D remains ambiguous. The CDR3 length is 13 residues. From germline, CDR1 is KGHSH and CDR2 LQKENI. The germline V and J ends were trimmed by 3 bases and 8 bases, with 13 bases remaining between them. In DNA form, the CDR3 reads TGTGCCAGCTCACCCGCAGCTCTCAGGGAAGCTTTCTTT. Amino acid sequence: CASSPAALREAFF.

The CDR3 loop reads CASSLANEQFF. CDR3 DNA sequence: TGTGCCAGCAGTCTAGCCAATGAGCAGTTCTTC. The chain couples TRBV3-1 (or the pseudogene TRBV3-2) to TRBJ2-1; maybe TRBD2 (5 bases). CDR3 length: 11 residues. CDR1 and CDR2 (germline): LGHDT, YNNKEL (reference sequence). V lost 6 bases and J 6 bases, leaving 6 bases between the germline ends.